This T cell receptor (beta chain) was obtained from a study of cytotoxic CD8 clonotypes in ibrutinib-treated CLL. For the study at large: Patients gave response samples after a median roughly 11 months of treatment, range 6 to 36.

This clone has only a few counts. The table came from immunoSEQ multiplex PCR; TCRdb's copy has only in-frame clones and leaves some out. The sample holds approximately 32,000 clones, approximately 70% seen once. Germline-derived CDR1 and CDR2 are KGHSH and LQKENI. Trimming removed 3 bases at V and 7 bases at J, with 19 bases between. CDR3 length: 15 residues. This clonotype originated in a human donor with chronic lymphocytic leukemia. This chain links TRBV18 with TRBJ2-7; possibly TRBD1 for D (6 bases). The material was PBMCs, obtained before ibrutinib treatment. Here the CDR3 reads CASSPGAPAGDEQYF. The DNA of the CDR3 is TGTGCCAGCTCACCCGGTGCCCCCGCAGGGGATGAGCAGTACTTC.